The clone carrying this TCR beta chain was picked up one time. What it binds is not known. Method: immunoSEQ multiplex PCR; TCRdb's copy keeps in-frame clones and lacks some. The table includes approximately 70,000 clones, roughly four fifths detected once. This record belongs to a study of OX40 agonist ivuxolimab in advanced cancers. For the study at large: Those treated in dose escalation had hepatocellular carcinoma, melanoma, renal cell cancer or head and neck cancer. Overall study results and limits: Blood T cells, both CD4+ and CD8+, expanded clonally by week 6 at 0.1 to 3.0 mg/kg.

CDR3 length equals 15 residues. V was cut by 6 bases and J by 4 bases, with 17 bases left in between. The germline V gene encodes CDR1 SGHAT and CDR2 FQNNGV. Sample: CD4+ or CD8+ T cells sorted from blood, taken in a trial of the OX40 agonist ivuxolimab. V is TRBV11-2 and J is TRBJ2-3; D is perhaps TRBD1 (5 bases). This receptor was obtained from an adult with an advanced solid tumor such as melanoma, head and neck, liver or kidney cancer. The DNA for the CDR3 is TGTGCCAGCAGTCTTAGGGGTGGGTTCGCAGATACGCAGTATTTT. It specifies CASSLRGGFADTQYF.